This TCR beta chain was captured in a study of vaccination and CD4 T cells after COVID-19. The study, taken as a whole, reports: Sampling was limited to relatively few convalescent patients, with no early post-infection timepoints studied. Convalescent patients' median share of reactive clones seen only post-vaccination was approximately 90%.

The ends lost 0 bases at V and 6 bases at J; junction bases unmatched: 1. The CDR3 spans 13 residues. Looked up from germline, CDR1 is DFQATT and CDR2 is SNEGSKA (reference sequence). This clonotype was picked up one time. Its antigen is not known. Treatment defined: roughly 10-day PBMC culture with coronavirus spike peptide pools or control peptides (ViraFEST assay). Cultured CD4+ T cells had their DNA profiled by the Oncomine TCR Beta short-read assay. A single record per CDR3 protein comes from TCRdb applying MiXCR to the PCR reads. The sample lists 10,000 to 13,000 distinct CDR3 sequences, roughly 60% occurring once.

The sequence derives from a human donor who had recovered from COVID-19. Sequences were obtained from CD4+ T cells from blood, cultured in vitro. The chain combines TRBV20-1 with TRBJ2-2; the match to TRBD1 covers 7 bases. CDR3 in amino acids: CSARETGAGELFF. In nucleotides, the CDR3 is TGCAGTGCTAGAGAAACAGGGGCCGGGGAGCTGTTTTTT.